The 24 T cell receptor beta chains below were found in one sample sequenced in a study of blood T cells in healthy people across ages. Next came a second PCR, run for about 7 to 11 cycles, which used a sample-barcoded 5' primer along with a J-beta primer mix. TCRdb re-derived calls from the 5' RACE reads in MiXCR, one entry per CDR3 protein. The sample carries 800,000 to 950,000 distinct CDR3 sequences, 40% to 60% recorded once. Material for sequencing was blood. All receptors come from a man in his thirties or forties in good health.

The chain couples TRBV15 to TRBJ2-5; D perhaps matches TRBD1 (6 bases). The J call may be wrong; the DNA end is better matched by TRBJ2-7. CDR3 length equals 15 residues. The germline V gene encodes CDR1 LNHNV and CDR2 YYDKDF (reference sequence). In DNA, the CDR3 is TGTGCCACCAGCAGAGATATCAGGGGTGGGTACGAGCAGTACTTC. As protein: CATSRDIRGGYEQYF.

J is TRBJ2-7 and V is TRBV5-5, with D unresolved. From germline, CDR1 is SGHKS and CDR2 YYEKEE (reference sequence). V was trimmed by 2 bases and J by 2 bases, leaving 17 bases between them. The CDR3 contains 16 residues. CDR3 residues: CASSFISLGRPYEQYF. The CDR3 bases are TGTGCCAGCAGCTTTATATCTTTGGGCAGGCCCTACGAGCAGTACTTC.

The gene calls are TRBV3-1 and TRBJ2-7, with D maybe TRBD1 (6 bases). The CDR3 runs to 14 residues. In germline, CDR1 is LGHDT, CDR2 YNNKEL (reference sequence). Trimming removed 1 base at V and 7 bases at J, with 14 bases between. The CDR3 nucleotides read TGTGCCAGCAGCCAAGTCCTCAGGGGTGAAGAGCAGTACTTC. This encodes CASSQVLRGEEQYF.

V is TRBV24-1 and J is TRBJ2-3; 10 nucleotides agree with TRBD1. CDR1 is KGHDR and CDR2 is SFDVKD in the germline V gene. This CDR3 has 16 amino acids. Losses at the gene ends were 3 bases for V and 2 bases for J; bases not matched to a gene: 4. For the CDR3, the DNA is TGTGCCACCAGTGATCGGACAGGGGGGACCACAGATACGCAGTATTTT. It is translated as CATSDRTGGTTDTQYF.

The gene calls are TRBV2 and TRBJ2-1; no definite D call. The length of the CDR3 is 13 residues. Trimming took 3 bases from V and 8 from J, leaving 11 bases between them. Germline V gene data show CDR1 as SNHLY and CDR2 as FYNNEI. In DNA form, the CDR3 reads TGTGCCAGCAGTGATGTCGACCTCGATGAGCAGTTCTTC. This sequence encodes CASSDVDLDEQFF.

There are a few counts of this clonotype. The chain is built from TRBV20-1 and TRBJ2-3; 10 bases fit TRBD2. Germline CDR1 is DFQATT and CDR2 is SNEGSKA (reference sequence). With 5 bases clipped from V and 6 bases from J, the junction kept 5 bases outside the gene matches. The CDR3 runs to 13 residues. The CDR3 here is CSAVAGGRDTQYF. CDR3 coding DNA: TGCAGTGCTGTAGCGGGGGGACGGGATACGCAGTATTTT.

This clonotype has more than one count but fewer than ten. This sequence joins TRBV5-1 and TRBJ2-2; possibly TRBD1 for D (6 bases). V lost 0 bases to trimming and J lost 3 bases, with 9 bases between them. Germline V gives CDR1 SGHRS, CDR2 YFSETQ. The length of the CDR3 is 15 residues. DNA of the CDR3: TGCGCCAGCAGCTTGGCAGGGGCGGACACCGGGGAGCTGTTTTTT. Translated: CASSLAGADTGELFF.

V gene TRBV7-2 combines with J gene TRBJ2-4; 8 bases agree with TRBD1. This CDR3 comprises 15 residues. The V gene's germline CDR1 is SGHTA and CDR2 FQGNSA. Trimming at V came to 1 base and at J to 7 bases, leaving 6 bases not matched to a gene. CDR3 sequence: CASSLVTGGRNIQYF. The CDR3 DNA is TGTGCCAGCAGCTTAGTCACAGGGGGGAGGAACATTCAGTACTTC.

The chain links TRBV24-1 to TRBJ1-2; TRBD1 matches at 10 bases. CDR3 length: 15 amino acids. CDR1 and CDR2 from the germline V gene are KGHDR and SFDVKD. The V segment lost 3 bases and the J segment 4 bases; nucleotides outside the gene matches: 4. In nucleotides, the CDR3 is TGTGCCACCAGTGATGCGGGGACAGGGGCCTATGGCTACACCTTC. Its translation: CATSDAGTGAYGYTF.

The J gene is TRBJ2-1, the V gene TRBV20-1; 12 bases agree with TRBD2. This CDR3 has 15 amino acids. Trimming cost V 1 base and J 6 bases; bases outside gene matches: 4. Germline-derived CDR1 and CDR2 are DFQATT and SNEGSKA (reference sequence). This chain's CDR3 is CSARVGLAGTNEQFF. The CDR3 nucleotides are TGCAGTGCTAGAGTAGGACTAGCGGGGACCAATGAGCAGTTCTTC.

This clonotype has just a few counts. DNA of the CDR3: TGTGCCAGCACCGACGGGGGGGCGGGTAACAATGAGCAGTTCTTC. Translated: CASTDGGAGNNEQFF. The chain is built from TRBV27 and TRBJ2-1; 8 bases match TRBD2. The CDR3 is 15 residues long. Germline lookup yields CDR1 MNHEY and CDR2 SMNVEV (reference sequence). V dropped 7 bases and J dropped 5; count of bases not matched to a gene: 10.

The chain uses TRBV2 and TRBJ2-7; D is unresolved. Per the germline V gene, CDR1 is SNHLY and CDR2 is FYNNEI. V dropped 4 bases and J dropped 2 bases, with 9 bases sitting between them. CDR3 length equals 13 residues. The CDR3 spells CASSVQSPYEQYF. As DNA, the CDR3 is TGTGCCAGCAGTGTACAGAGTCCCTACGAGCAGTACTTC.

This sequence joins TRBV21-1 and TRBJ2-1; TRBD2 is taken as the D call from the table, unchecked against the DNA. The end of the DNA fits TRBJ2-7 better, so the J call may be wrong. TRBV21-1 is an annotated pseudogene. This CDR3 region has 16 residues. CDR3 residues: CASSKLASISYNEQYF. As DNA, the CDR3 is TGTGCCAGCAGCAAACTAGCCTCTATCTCCTACAATGAGCAGTACTTC.

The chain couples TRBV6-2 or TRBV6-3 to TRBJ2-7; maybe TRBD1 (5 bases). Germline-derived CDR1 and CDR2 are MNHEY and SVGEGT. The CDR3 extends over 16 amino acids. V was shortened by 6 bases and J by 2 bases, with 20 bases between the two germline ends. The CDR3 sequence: CASSPPEGAHPYEQYF. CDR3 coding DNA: TGTGCCAGCAGCCCCCCCGAAGGGGCACATCCCTACGAGCAGTACTTC.

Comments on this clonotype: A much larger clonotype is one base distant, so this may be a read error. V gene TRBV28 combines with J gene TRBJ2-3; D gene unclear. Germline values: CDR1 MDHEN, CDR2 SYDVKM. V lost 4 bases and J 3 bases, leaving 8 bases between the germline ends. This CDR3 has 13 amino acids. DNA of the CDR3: TGTGCCAGCAGTTGGTCGGCGACAGATACGCAGTATTTT. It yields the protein CASSWSATDTQYF.

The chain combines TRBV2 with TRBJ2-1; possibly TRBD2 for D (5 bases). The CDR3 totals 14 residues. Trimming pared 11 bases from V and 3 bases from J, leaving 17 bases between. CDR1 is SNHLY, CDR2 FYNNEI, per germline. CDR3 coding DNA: TGTGCCGGCCAGGCAGCGGCCGTCTACAATGAGCAGTTCTTC. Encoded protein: CAGQAAAVYNEQFF.

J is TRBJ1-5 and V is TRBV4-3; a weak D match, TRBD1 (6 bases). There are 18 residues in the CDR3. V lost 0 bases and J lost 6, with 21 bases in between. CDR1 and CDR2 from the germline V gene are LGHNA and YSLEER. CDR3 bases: TGCGCCAGCAGCCAAGAACCAACCGAGGGGGTCGGAGGTCAGCCCCAGCATTTT. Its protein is CASSQEPTEGVGGQPQHF.

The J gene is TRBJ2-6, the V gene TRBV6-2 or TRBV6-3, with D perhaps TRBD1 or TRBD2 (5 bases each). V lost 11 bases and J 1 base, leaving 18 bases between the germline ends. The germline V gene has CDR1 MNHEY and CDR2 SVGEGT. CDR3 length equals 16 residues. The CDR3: CAGSGTLGSGANVLTF. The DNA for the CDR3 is TGTGCCGGATCCGGGACGCTTGGATCTGGGGCCAACGTCCTGACTTTC.

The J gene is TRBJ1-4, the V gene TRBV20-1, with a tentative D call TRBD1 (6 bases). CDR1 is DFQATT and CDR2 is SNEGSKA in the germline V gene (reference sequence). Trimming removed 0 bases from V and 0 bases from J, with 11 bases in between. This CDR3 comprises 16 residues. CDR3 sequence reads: CSARDRTVPTNEKLFF. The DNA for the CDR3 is TGCAGTGCTAGAGATCGGACAGTCCCAACTAATGAAAAACTGTTTTTT.

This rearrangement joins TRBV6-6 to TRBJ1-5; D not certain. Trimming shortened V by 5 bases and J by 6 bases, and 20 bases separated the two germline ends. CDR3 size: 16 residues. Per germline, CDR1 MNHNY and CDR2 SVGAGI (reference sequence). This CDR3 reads CASSRNIRKGSQPQHF. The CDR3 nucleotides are TGTGCCAGCAGTCGAAATATCAGAAAGGGCAGTCAGCCCCAGCATTTT.

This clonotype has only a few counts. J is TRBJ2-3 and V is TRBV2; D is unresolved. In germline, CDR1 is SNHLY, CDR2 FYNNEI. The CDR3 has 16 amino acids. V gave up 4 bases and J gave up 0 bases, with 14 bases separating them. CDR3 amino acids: CASSAQRILSTDTQYF. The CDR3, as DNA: TGTGCCAGCAGTGCACAGCGAATCCTTAGCACAGATACGCAGTATTTT.

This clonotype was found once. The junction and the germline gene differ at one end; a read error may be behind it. In DNA form, the CDR3 reads TGCAGTGCTCCCACTCTGGGGGCCAACGTCCTAACTTTC. Translating gives CSAPTLGANVLTF. The chain joins TRBV20-1 to TRBJ2-6; TRBD1 might be the D (6 bases). Germline assignment: CDR1 DFQATT and CDR2 SNEGSKA (reference sequence). The CDR3 is 13 residues long.

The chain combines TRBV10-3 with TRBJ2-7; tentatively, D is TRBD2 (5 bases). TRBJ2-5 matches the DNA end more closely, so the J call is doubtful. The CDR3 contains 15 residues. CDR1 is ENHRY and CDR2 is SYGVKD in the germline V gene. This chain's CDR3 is CAISPGPIGGETQYF. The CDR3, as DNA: TGTGCCATCAGCCCCGGACCCATTGGAGGAGAGACCCAGTACTTC.

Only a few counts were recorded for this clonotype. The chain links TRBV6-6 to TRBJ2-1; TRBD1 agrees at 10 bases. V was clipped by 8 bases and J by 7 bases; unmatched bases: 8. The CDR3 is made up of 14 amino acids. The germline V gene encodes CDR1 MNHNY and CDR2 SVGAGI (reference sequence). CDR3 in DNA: TGTGCCAGCGGCTCCGGGACAGGGGCAAATGAGCAGTTCTTC. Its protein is CASGSGTGANEQFF.